This T cell receptor (beta chain) was documented in a study of blood T cells in healthy people across ages. Across the study: Template switching captured about one barcoded beta molecule per two T cells.

This clonotype has just a few counts. Using a J-beta primer mix together with a sample-barcoded 5' primer, a second PCR was run for 7 to 11 cycles. Each CDR3 protein is one row after TCRdb ran MiXCR on the 5' RACE reads. Found here are fewer than 1,000,000 distinct CDR3 sequences, around 50% of them singletons; the top ten hold around 18%. The trim removed 5 bases at V and 1 base at J, leaving 7 bases unmatched. This CDR3 has 15 residues. Germline loops: CDR1 DFQATT, CDR2 SNEGSKA (reference sequence). The chain links TRBV20-1 to TRBJ1-3; 8 nucleotides match TRBD1. Material for sequencing was blood. The receptor comes from a man aged 80 or over in good health. This CDR3 reads CSADDRGRSGNTIYF. The CDR3 DNA follows: TGCAGTGCTGACGACAGGGGAAGGTCTGGAAACACCATATATTTT.